These T cell receptor beta chains were read from a single sample in a study of blood T cell repertoires in COVID-19. The method was immunoSEQ multiplex PCR; TCRdb's version includes in-frame clones alone and lacks a portion of them. The sample carries around 100,000 clones, under 85% recorded once. The sample was peripheral blood. The receptors were sampled from a human donor in a cohort sampled during active COVID-19. Both conserved end residues are part of each CDR3. D genes are given only for firm matches.

CASREPTNYGYTF | TGTGCCAGCCGGGAACCAACTAACTATGGCTACACCTTC | - | TRBJ1-2 | TRBV6-5
CASSLSGLAGASSYNEQFF | TGTGCCAGCAGTTTAAGCGGACTAGCGGGAGCTAGCTCCTACAATGAGCAGTTCTTC | TRBD2 | TRBJ2-1 | TRBV28
CASSTSGSSYEQYF | TGTGCCAGCAGTACTAGCGGGAGCTCCTACGAGCAGTACTTC | TRBD2 | TRBJ2-7 | TRBV6-6
CASSFRSLQDEQYF | TGCGCCAGCAGCTTTCGTTCCCTACAGGACGAGCAGTACTTC | - | TRBJ2-7 | TRBV5-1
CASRRDSGNTEAFF | TGTGCCAGCAGAAGGGACAGCGGGAACACTGAAGCTTTCTTT | TRBD1 | TRBJ1-1 | TRBV6-5
CASSLDRQGSGELFF | TGTGCCAGCAGCTTGGATCGCCAGGGCTCCGGGGAGCTGTTTTTT | - | TRBJ2-2 | TRBV5-4
CASSPRTSPADTQYF | TGTGCCAGCAGCCCAAGGACTAGCCCCGCAGATACGCAGTATTTT | TRBD2 | TRBJ2-3 | TRBV28
CASSFRGPEQYF | TGCGCCAGCAGCTTCAGGGGACCAGAGCAGTACTTC | - | TRBJ2-7 | TRBV5-1
CASSLDGARDTEAFF | TGTGCCAGCAGCTTAGATGGGGCGCGAGACACTGAAGCTTTCTTT | - | TRBJ1-1 | TRBV11-3
CASSFGGGAGEAFF | TGTGCCAGCAGCTTCGGAGGGGGGGCCGGTGAAGCTTTCTTT | - | TRBJ1-1 | TRBV6-5